Only one count was recorded for the clone carrying this T cell receptor (beta chain). This sample was included in a study of blood T cell repertoires in COVID-19. Study as a whole: Specimens from acute and convalescent COVID-19 originated in the United States, Italy and Spain. T cells, B-cell-depleted T cells, or PBMCs provided the cDNA or gDNA that served as material.

Germline V gene sequence: CDR1 SGHTA, CDR2 FQGTGA. V was clipped by 2 bases and J by 6 bases; unmatched bases: 5. The CDR3 totals 15 residues. The authors' processing: Amplification with reference gene primers provided the estimates of nucleated cell counts. TCRdb keeps only in-frame clones here, not all; method: immunoSEQ multiplex PCR. The V and J calls and clone size were taken over from that table, and D and trimming were inferred from the DNA. This table has fewer than 600,000 clones, 85% to 90% appearing once. Sequencing was carried out using peripheral blood. This rearrangement joins TRBV7-3 to TRBJ2-1; 9 bases map to TRBD2. The source of this sequence is a man between 18 and 29 years old with COVID-19, enrolled during active disease. The CDR3 DNA reads TGTGCCAGCAGCTTATGGGTAGCGGGAGTCAATGAGCAGTTCTTC. It is translated as CASSLWVAGVNEQFF.